These 7 T cell receptor beta chains originate from one sample sequenced in a study of Tregs in tolerant kidney transplant recipients. Data came from immunoSEQ multiplex PCR; TCRdb stores just in-frame clones and leaves some out. This sample's clone table lists 23,000 or so clones. Related graft donors supplied nonmyeloablative bone marrow transplants, and mixed chimerism was transient. The sequencing used CD4+ T cells from blood (PBMCs), collected 6 months after the transplant. The receptor source for this set is a human patient who received a combined kidney and bone marrow transplant. The graft donor may be the source of some T cells.

Points on this clone: Read sequence stops 3 residues before the CDR3 end, and the germline J gene provides the missing end. The genes are TRBV20-1 and TRBJ1-1; maybe TRBD1 (5 bases). V was cut by 5 bases and J by 7 bases, with 20 bases left in between. Germline CDR1 DFQATT, CDR2 SNEGSKA (reference sequence). The CDR3 extends over 14 amino acids. CDR3 bases read: TGCAGTGCTGGTGGGGGGGTAGGGGTGATTGAA. It encodes CSAGGGVGVIE. The CDR3 reads in full as CSAGGGVGVIEAFF.

For this clone: The read halts 3 residues ahead of the CDR3 end, with the missing end drawn from the germline J gene. The rearrangement joins TRBV19 to TRBJ2-3; 13 positions match TRBD2. The CDR3 has 17 amino acids. V trimming: 7 bases; J trimming: 8 bases; junction bases outside the gene matches: 15. Germline CDR1 LNHDA, CDR2 SQIVND (reference sequence). The part of the CDR3 DNA that was read is TGTGCCAGTATGCGGACTAGCGGGAGTGGAACATTCGGTACG. It codes for CASMRTSGSGTFGT. The complete CDR3 protein is CASMRTSGSGTFGTQYF.

Remarks on this clone: The read halts 3 residues ahead of the CDR3 end, with the missing end drawn from the germline J gene. The chain couples TRBV20-1 to TRBJ2-7; TRBD2 matches 8 bases. The germline gives CDR1 DFQATT, CDR2 SNEGSKA (reference sequence). Germline trimming cut 7 bases from V and 0 bases from J; bases unmatched to any gene: 8. The CDR3 contains 14 residues. Incomplete CDR3 DNA: TGCAGTGGGAGACAGCGGGAGAGCTCCTACGAG. This gives the protein CSGRQRESSYE. In full, the CDR3 is CSGRQRESSYEQYF.

For this clone: From the germline J gene comes the end of the CDR3, since the read stops 3 residues before it. The V and J genes are TRBV5-1 and TRBJ1-6; TRBD1 matches at 7 bases. The CDR3 spans 15 residues. Germline CDR1 is SGHRS and CDR2 is YFSETQ. J lost 9 bases, V lost 4 bases, and 10 bases had no gene match. The chain's CDR3 is CASSATGVVVSPLHF. Partial CDR3 DNA: TGCGCCAGCAGCGCCACAGGGGTTGTAGTTTCACCC.

With regard to this clone: The sequence runs out 3 residues before the end of the CDR3; the remainder is reconstructed from the germline J gene. The rearrangement links TRBV10-3 to TRBJ2-6, with TRBD1 matching 10 bases. With 1 base clipped from V and 0 bases from J, the junction kept 6 bases outside the gene matches. CDR1 is ENHRY and CDR2 is SYGVKD in the germline V gene. The CDR3 is 19 residues long. CDR3 DNA, as far as it was read: TGTGCCATCAGTGAGTGGGGACAGGGGTGGTACTCTGGGGCCAACGTC. Its translation: CAISEWGQGWYSGANV. The whole CDR3 protein is CAISEWGQGWYSGANVLTF.

This clone ranks as medium-sized (0.01 to 0.1%) in terms of frequency. CDR3 region: CAISNTNRGSTDTQYF. CDR3 bases read: TGTGCCATCTCTAATACGAACAGGGGAAGCACAGATACG. V usage is TRBV10-3 and J usage is TRBJ2-3, with 7 bases fitting TRBD1. The read finishes 3 residues shy of the CDR3 end, and the germline J gene is used to complete it. Germline V gene data show CDR1 as ENHRY and CDR2 as SYGVKD. The CDR3 covers 16 residues. V trimming: 8 bases; J trimming: 0 bases; junction bases outside the gene matches: 11.

Turning to this clone: Sequencing ends 3 residues short of the CDR3 end; the germline J gene provides the rest. The chain carries TRBV29-1 and TRBJ1-3; TRBD1 is a possible D gene (6 bases). V was cut by 5 bases and J by 0 bases, with 14 bases left in between. The CDR3 has 15 residues. The germline V gene encodes CDR1 SQVTM and CDR2 ANQGSEA. The CDR3 reads CSVSRDTGSGNTIYF. The part of the CDR3 DNA that was read is TGCAGCGTTTCCCGGGACACGGGCTCTGGAAACACC.